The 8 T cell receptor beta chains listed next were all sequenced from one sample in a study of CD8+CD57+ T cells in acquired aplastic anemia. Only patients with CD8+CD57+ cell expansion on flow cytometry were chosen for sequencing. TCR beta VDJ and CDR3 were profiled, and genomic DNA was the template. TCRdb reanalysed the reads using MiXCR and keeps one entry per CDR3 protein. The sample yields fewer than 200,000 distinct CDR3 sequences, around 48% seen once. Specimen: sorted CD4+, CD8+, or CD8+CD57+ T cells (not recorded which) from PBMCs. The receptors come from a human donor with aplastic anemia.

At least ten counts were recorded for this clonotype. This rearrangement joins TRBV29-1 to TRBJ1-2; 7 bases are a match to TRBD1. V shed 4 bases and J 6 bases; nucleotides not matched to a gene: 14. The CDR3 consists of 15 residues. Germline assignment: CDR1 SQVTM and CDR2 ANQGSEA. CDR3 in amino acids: CSVGYRQGIKNGYTF. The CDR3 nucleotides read TGCAGCGTTGGCTACCGACAGGGAATTAAGAATGGCTACACCTTC.

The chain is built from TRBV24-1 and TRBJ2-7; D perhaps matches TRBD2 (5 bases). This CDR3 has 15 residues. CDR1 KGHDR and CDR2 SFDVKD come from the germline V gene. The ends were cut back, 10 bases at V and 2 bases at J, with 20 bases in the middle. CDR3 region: CATAEKRTRTYEQYF. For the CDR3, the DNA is TGTGCCACTGCTGAGAAACGGACTCGAACCTACGAGCAGTACTTC.

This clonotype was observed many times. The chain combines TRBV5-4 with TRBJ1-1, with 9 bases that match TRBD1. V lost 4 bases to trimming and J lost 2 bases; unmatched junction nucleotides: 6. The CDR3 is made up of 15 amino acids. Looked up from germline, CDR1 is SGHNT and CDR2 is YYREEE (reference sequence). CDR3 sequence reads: CASSLRTGANTEAFF. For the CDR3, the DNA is TGTGCCAGCAGCCTAAGGACAGGGGCTAACACTGAAGCTTTCTTT.

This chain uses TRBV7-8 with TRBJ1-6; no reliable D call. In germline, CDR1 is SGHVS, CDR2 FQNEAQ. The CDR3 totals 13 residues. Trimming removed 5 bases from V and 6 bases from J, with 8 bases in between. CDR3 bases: TGTGCCAGCAGCGTCTCACTTAATTCACCCCTCCACTTT. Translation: CASSVSLNSPLHF. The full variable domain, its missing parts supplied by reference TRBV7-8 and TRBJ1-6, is GAGVSQSPRYKVAKRGQDVALRCDPISGHVSLFWYQQALGQGPEFLTYFQNEAQLDKSGLPSDRFFAERPEGSVSTLKIQRTQQEDSAVYLCASSVSLNSPLHFGNGTRLTVT.

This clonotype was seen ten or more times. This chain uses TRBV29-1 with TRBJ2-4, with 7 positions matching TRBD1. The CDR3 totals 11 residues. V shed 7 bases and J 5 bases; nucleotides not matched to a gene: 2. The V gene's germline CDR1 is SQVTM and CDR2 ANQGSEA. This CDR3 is CSGGTENIQYF. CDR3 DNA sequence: TGCAGCGGTGGGACAGAAAACATTCAGTACTTC.

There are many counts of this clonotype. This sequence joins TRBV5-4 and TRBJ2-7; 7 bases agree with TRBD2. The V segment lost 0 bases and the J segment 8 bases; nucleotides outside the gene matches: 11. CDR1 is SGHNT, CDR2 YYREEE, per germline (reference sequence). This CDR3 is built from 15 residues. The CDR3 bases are TGTGCCAGCAGCTTGGCGGGGGGAGCTCCTCATCAGCAGTACTTC. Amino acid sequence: CASSLAGGAPHQQYF.

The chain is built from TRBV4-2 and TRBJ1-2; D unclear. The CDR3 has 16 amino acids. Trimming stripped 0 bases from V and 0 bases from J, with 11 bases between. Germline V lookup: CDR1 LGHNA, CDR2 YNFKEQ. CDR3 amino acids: CASSQERHLANYGYTF. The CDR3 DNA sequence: TGTGCCAGCAGCCAAGAAAGGCACCTGGCTAACTATGGCTACACCTTC.

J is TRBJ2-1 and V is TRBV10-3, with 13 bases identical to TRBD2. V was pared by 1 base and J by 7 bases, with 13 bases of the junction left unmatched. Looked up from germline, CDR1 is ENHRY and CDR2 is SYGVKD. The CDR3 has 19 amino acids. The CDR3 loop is CAISEFMLFGTSGINEQFF. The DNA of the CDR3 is TGTGCCATCAGTGAGTTCATGTTGTTCGGGACTAGCGGGATTAATGAGCAGTTCTTC.